Included here is one T cell receptor beta chain sequence, with context. Its antigen is still unknown. The CDR3 covers 13 residues. The germline gives CDR1 KGHSH, CDR2 LQKENI. V was trimmed by 6 bases and J by 1 base, leaving 6 bases between them. Repertoires were generated with immunoSEQ multiplex PCR, while TCRdb's copy carries only in-frame clones and drops some. The table records approximately 190,000 clones, approximately 82% of them present only once. This record comes from a study of cytomegalovirus exposure and HLA in healthy donors. Overall study findings and caveats: Rare TCR sequences dominated, though some public TCRs recurred in many donors.

This clonotype was sampled from a woman in her twenties or thirties in good health and CMV-seropositive. The sample comprised PBMCs. The chain has TRBV18 and TRBJ2-2; the D is unclear. CDR3 DNA: TGTGCCAGCTCCACGGGGAACACCGGGGAGCTGTTTTTT. Translating gives CASSTGNTGELFF. Drawing the rest from reference TRBV18 and TRBJ2-2, the complete variable domain is NAGVMQNPRHLVRRRGQEARLRCSPMKGHSHVYWYRQLPEEGLKFMVYLQKENIIDESGMPKERFSAEFPKEGPSILRIQQVVRGDSAAYFCASSTGNTGELFFGEGSRLTVL.